This TCR beta chain originates from a study of cytomegalovirus exposure and HLA in healthy donors. The PCR made use of 60 Vbeta and 13 Jbeta primers. Using immunoSEQ multiplex PCR, the repertoire was profiled, and TCRdb retains in-frame clones only, with some absent. The table has under 150,000 clones, approximately 80% seen once; the top ten hold roughly 4%. Material for sequencing was PBMCs. This TCR derives from a woman in her thirties or forties in good health and CMV-seronegative.

CDR3 in amino acids: CASNWDRAAGYTF. The CDR3 nucleotides read TGTGCCAGCAACTGGGACAGGGCGGCTGGCTACACCTTC. The chain carries TRBV2 and TRBJ1-2; 9 bases line up with TRBD1. V shed 7 bases, J shed 7 bases, and the junction held 7 bases outside the gene matches. This CDR3 region has 13 residues. CDR1 is SNHLY, CDR2 FYNNEI, per germline. The complete variable domain, with remaining parts taken from reference TRBV2 and TRBJ1-2, reads EPEVTQTPSHQVTQMGQEVILRCVPISNHLYFYWYRQILGQKVEFLVSFYNNEISEKSEIFDDQFSVERPDGSNFTLKIRSTKLEDSAMYFCASNWDRAAGYTFGSGTRLTVV.